The clone carrying this T cell receptor (beta chain) was seen at least ten times. The treatment was: PENTA 11 planned treatment interruption arm or continuous ART arm. At least 24 weeks of at least three-drug ART, in children 2 to 15 years. This record belongs to a study of HIV-infected children after antiretroviral therapy interruption. RNA-based 3' RACE libraries used unique molecular identifiers. TCRdb fed the 3' RACE reads into MiXCR, producing one record per CDR3 protein. Here the sample spans 35,000 to 50,000 distinct CDR3 sequences, under 8% being singletons. V lost 6 bases, J lost 6 bases, and 9 bases stayed unmatched. The CDR3 covers 15 residues. CDR1 MNHNS and CDR2 SASEGT come from the germline V gene.

The sequencing used CD45RA+ CD4+ T cells from PBMCs, pooled from several time points, collected from a donor given antiretroviral therapy, either interrupted or continuous. The sample's subset: naive CD4+ CD45RA+ CD45RO- T cells. The V and J genes are TRBV6-1 and TRBJ2-2, with 8 bases fitting TRBD1. This clonotype was obtained from a pool of human donors with HIV. The CDR3 region is CASSSTGEIPGELFF. Written as DNA, the CDR3 is TGTGCCAGCAGCTCGACAGGGGAAATTCCCGGGGAGCTGTTTTTT.